This T cell receptor (beta chain) was captured in a study of OX40 agonist ivuxolimab in advanced cancers. Study details: The mean age was around 56 years, ranging from 23 to 79, with over 70% of participants male. Overall study findings and caveats: CD8+ T cells were the subset that, on average, had more expanded clones than CD4+. At 0.1 to 3.0 mg/kg, CD4+ and CD8+ blood T cells expanded clonally by week 6.

TCRdb keeps only in-frame clones here, not all; method: immunoSEQ multiplex PCR. The sample holds about 82,000 clones, approximately 89% seen once. Germline loops: CDR1 MDHEN, CDR2 SYDVKM. There are 15 residues in the CDR3. The J segment lost 10 bases and the V segment lost 0 bases, leaving 5 bases of the junction unmatched. In regard to this clone: Its antigen is still unknown.

The sample was CD4+ or CD8+ T cells sorted from blood, taken in a trial of the OX40 agonist ivuxolimab. The sequence came from an adult with an advanced solid tumor such as melanoma, head and neck, liver or kidney cancer. This rearrangement joins TRBV28 to TRBJ1-6; 8 bases match TRBD1. CDR3 coding DNA: TGTGCCAGCAGTTTATGGGCGGACAGGGAGTCACCCCTCCACTTT. Its translation: CASSLWADRESPLHF. The whole variable domain, filled in from reference TRBV28 and TRBJ1-6, reads DVKVTQSSRYLVKRTGEKVFLECVQDMDHENMFWYRQDPGLGLRLIYFSYDVKMKEKGDIPEGYSVSREKKERFSLILESASTNQTSMYLCASSLWADRESPLHFGNGTRLTVT.